Presented here are 22 T cell receptor beta chains from one specimen sequenced in a study of blood T cell repertoires in COVID-19. The assay was immunoSEQ multiplex PCR, and TCRdb's table has in-frame clones only and misses some. The table has tens of thousands of clones, around 89% seen once. Sample: peripheral blood. These receptors were taken from a man aged 55 to 70 with acute or convalescent COVID-19.

The V call is TRBV7-2, the J call TRBJ1-1; no reliable D call. There are 16 residues in the CDR3. Germline lookup yields CDR1 SGHTA and CDR2 FQGNSA. The germline V and J ends were trimmed by 2 bases and 1 base, with 14 bases remaining between them. DNA of the CDR3: TGTGCCAGCAGCTTAAGTTGGGCCACTCCGAACACTGAAGCTTTCTTT. This gives the protein CASSLSWATPNTEAFF.

Points on this clone: At one end the junction does not follow the germline gene, possibly because of a read error. The chain couples TRBV11-2 to TRBJ2-5; D may be TRBD1 (6 bases). The CDR3 extends over 13 amino acids. Germline lookup yields CDR1 SGHAT and CDR2 FQNNGV. CDR3: CASSLDLNRVVNF. CDR3 DNA: TGTGCCAGCAGCTTAGATCTAAACAGGGTTGTGAACTTC.

The rearrangement uses TRBV13 and TRBJ1-1; 7 bases are shared with TRBD1. CDR3 length equals 16 residues. J gave up 1 base and V 5 bases, and 10 bases lay outside the gene matches. Germline CDR1 reads PRHDT; CDR2 reads FYEKMQ (reference sequence). CDR3: CASSNQDRARNTEAFF. The CDR3 DNA follows: TGTGCCAGCAGCAACCAAGACAGGGCCAGGAACACTGAAGCTTTCTTT.

The CDR3 region is CASRQSSTEAFF. CDR3 nucleotides: TGTGCCAGCAGACAGTCCTCCACTGAAGCTTTCTTT. The chain joins TRBV6-5 to TRBJ1-1; no firm D call. V lost 6 bases, J lost 4 bases, and 9 bases lay in between. CDR1 is MNHEY, CDR2 SVGAGI, per germline. The CDR3 has 12 amino acids.

The V gene is TRBV7-9, the J gene TRBJ2-3, with TRBD2 identical over 7 bases. CDR1 and CDR2 from the germline V gene are SEHNR and FQNEAQ (reference sequence). J gave up 2 bases and V 5 bases, and 4 bases lay outside the gene matches. CDR3 size: 14 residues. The DNA for the CDR3 is TGTGCCAGCAGCCCCGGGAGGTTCACAGATACGCAGTATTTT. Its protein product is CASSPGRFTDTQYF.

The V gene is TRBV19, the J gene TRBJ2-1, with a weak D call TRBD2 (5 bases). Trimming left V 6 bases short and J 1 base short, with 13 bases between. Germline V gene sequence: CDR1 LNHDA, CDR2 SQIVND (reference sequence). CDR3 length equals 15 residues. Here the CDR3 reads CASRSGRDSYNEQFF. The DNA of the CDR3 is TGTGCCAGTAGATCCGGACGGGATTCCTACAATGAGCAGTTCTTC.

The rearrangement uses TRBV4-1 and TRBJ1-2; 8 nucleotides match TRBD1. Trimming removed 5 bases from V and 3 bases from J; junction bases left unmatched: 5. Germline CDR1 MGHRA, CDR2 YSYEKL. The length of the CDR3 is 14 residues. The CDR3 DNA reads TGCGCCAGCAGCTTAGACAGGGGCGACTATGGCTACACCTTC. It translates to CASSLDRGDYGYTF.

The rearrangement uses TRBV7-9 and TRBJ2-1; no reliable D call. V was trimmed by 3 bases and J by 8 bases, leaving 5 bases between them. Germline CDR1 is SEHNR and CDR2 is FQNEAQ (reference sequence). The CDR3 is 11 residues long. CDR3 DNA sequence: TGTGCCAGCAGCTTCGGGTATGAGCAGTTCTTC. Amino acid sequence: CASSFGYEQFF.

This clone was counted a single time. The rearrangement joins TRBV19 to TRBJ2-3; TRBD2 aligns across 11 bases. V trimming: 7 bases; J trimming: 2 bases; junction bases outside the gene matches: 2. Germline V lookup: CDR1 LNHDA, CDR2 SQIVND (reference sequence). CDR3 length: 14 amino acids. The CDR3 region is CASKLAGVTDTQYF. The CDR3 nucleotides read TGTGCCAGTAAACTAGCGGGGGTCACAGATACGCAGTATTTT.

The sample holds a few counts of this clone. V and J are TRBV28 and TRBJ2-7; D might be TRBD2 (6 bases). The germline V gene has CDR1 MDHEN and CDR2 SYDVKM. The CDR3 totals 16 residues. Trimming took 1 base from V and 4 from J, leaving 17 bases between them. The CDR3 sequence is CASSLLGGYTVYEQYF. CDR3 sequence (DNA): TGTGCCAGCAGTTTATTGGGGGGATATACGGTATACGAGCAGTACTTC.

The chain uses TRBV11-2 and TRBJ2-2; TRBD1 is a possible D gene (5 bases). The V end lost 0 bases, the J end lost 8 bases, and 16 bases lay between the germline ends. The length of the CDR3 is 16 residues. Germline CDR1 and CDR2: SGHAT and FQNNGV. The CDR3 sequence: CASSLEVPRVGGELFF. In DNA, the CDR3 is TGTGCCAGCAGCTTAGAGGTCCCCAGGGTTGGTGGGGAGCTGTTTTTT.

Points on this clone: One junction end disagrees with the germline gene, perhaps due to a read error. The chain is built from TRBV18 and TRBJ2-7; 7 bases match TRBD2. In germline, CDR1 is KGHSH, CDR2 LQKENI. The CDR3 contains 13 residues. CDR3 protein: CVSSPYGGSEQYF. The CDR3 DNA reads as TGTGTCAGCTCACCATACGGGGGGTCCGAGCAGTACTTC.

The chain recombines TRBV6-1 with TRBJ1-2; perhaps TRBD1 as D (6 bases). Trimming removed 1 base at V and 7 bases at J, with 10 bases between. Germline-derived CDR1 and CDR2 are MNHNS and SASEGT. This CDR3 contains 13 residues. The CDR3 spells CASSEVRGLGYTF. The CDR3 DNA is TGTGCCAGCAGTGAAGTCAGGGGTCTTGGCTACACCTTC.

The rearrangement joins TRBV18 to TRBJ2-1, with TRBD1 matching over 8 bases. The germline V gene encodes CDR1 KGHSH and CDR2 LQKENI. V trimming: 6 bases; J trimming: 8 bases; junction bases outside the gene matches: 6. The CDR3 is made up of 13 amino acids. CDR3 region: CASSDRVSDEQFF. The CDR3 nucleotides read TGTGCCAGCTCGGACAGGGTTTCCGATGAGCAGTTCTTC.

V usage is TRBV9 and J usage is TRBJ1-2; 7 positions agree with TRBD1. Germline lookup yields CDR1 SGDLS and CDR2 YYNGEE. This CDR3 has 14 amino acids. The trim removed 0 bases at V and 8 bases at J, leaving 7 bases unmatched. The CDR3 DNA reads TGTGCCAGCAGCGTAGTCCCGGACAGGCGAGGCTACACCTTC. This translates into CASSVVPDRRGYTF. Supplemented by reference TRBV9 and TRBJ1-2, the full variable domain reads DSGVTQTPKHLITATGQRVTLRCSPRSGDLSVYWYQQSLDQGLQFLIQYYNGEERAKGNILERFSAQQFPDLHSELNLSSLELGDSALYFCASSVVPDRRGYTFGSGTRLTVV.

In its sample, this clone was seen once. This chain links TRBV18 with TRBJ1-1; D gene uncertain. The CDR3 is 13 residues long. The V and J ends lost 3 bases and 0 bases respectively, with 5 bases between them. The germline gives CDR1 KGHSH, CDR2 LQKENI. The CDR3 region has the DNA TGTGCCAGCTCACCCCACATGAACACTGAAGCTTTCTTT. Its translation is CASSPHMNTEAFF.

The chain employs TRBV7-8 and TRBJ1-5, with D possibly TRBD1 on 6 matching bases. The CDR3 sequence is 15 residues long. Deletions cut 5 bases from V and 6 bases from J, with 17 bases between. The V gene's germline CDR1 is SGHVS and CDR2 FQNEAQ. This CDR3 reads CASSRDNLVAQPQHF. The CDR3 DNA reads as TGTGCCAGCAGCCGGGACAATCTCGTTGCTCAGCCCCAGCATTTT.

The chain combines TRBV6-6 with TRBJ2-1; tentative D call: TRBD1 (6 bases). Germline values: CDR1 MNHNY, CDR2 SVGAGI (reference sequence). Trimming cost V 2 bases and J 1 base, with 6 bases left between them. CDR3 size: 14 residues. CDR3 region: CASSYGTSYNEQFF. The CDR3, as DNA: TGTGCCAGCAGTTACGGGACATCCTACAATGAGCAGTTCTTC.

The V call is TRBV28, the J call TRBJ2-3, with 10 bases matching TRBD1. Trimming took 2 bases from V and 2 from J; bases not matched to a gene: 4. CDR1 MDHEN and CDR2 SYDVKM come from the germline V gene. The CDR3 extends over 16 amino acids. The CDR3 nucleotides read TGTGCCAGCAGTTTAGACAGGGGGCTTTACACAGATACGCAGTATTTT. Its protein is CASSLDRGLYTDTQYF.

The chain combines TRBV6-5 with TRBJ1-1, with D uncertain. The CDR3 covers 15 residues. V lost 4 bases and J lost 0, with 12 bases in between. Germline CDR1 reads MNHEY; CDR2 reads SVGAGI. The CDR3 here is CASSSGLLMNTEAFF. The CDR3 DNA is TGTGCCAGCAGTTCCGGACTGCTCATGAACACTGAAGCTTTCTTT.

V and J are TRBV7-3 and TRBJ1-1; no reliable D call. CDR1 is SGHTA, CDR2 FQGTGA, per germline. There are 14 residues in the CDR3. The V gene lost 0 bases and the J gene lost 1 base, with 6 bases spanning the gap. DNA of the CDR3: TGTGCCAGCAGCTTAACGGCGGGGAACACTGAAGCTTTCTTT. It yields the protein CASSLTAGNTEAFF.

This clone was seen just once. V is TRBV4-1 and J is TRBJ1-1; TRBD1 matches at 7 bases. Germline V gene lookup returns CDR1 MGHRA and CDR2 YSYEKL. This CDR3 contains 16 residues. Unmatched junction bases numbered 8, after V lost 4 bases and J lost 0 bases. The CDR3 protein is CASSPRGGILNTEAFF. The CDR3 DNA reads TGCGCCAGCAGCCCCCGAGGGGGCATCCTGAACACTGAAGCTTTCTTT.